The sample holds a few counts of the clone carrying this T cell receptor (beta chain). Amplified TCR beta CDR3 regions came from RNA transcripts. RT-PCR in the first round (using the HTBI primer set) targeted the TCR CDR3. Using its own MiXCR run on the multiplex PCR reads, TCRdb lists one record per CDR3 protein. The data show a few hundred thousand distinct CDR3 sequences, about an eighth seen once. The V gene's germline CDR1 is LGHDT and CDR2 YNNKEL (reference sequence). The V end lost 6 bases, the J end lost 10 bases, and 10 bases lay between the germline ends. CDR3 length equals 11 residues. The data were obtained in a study of T cells in Graves' hyperthyroidism and ophthalmopathy. Study details: Any treatment followed the collection of peripheral blood at initial diagnosis.

The clonotype was recovered from a woman aged 18-29 years with Graves' hyperthyroidism. The sequencing input was blood. The chain carries TRBV3-1 and TRBJ2-1; weak D call: TRBD2 (6 bases). The CDR3 sequence: CASRGLGEQFF. CDR3 DNA sequence: TGTGCCAGCAGGGGACTTGGAGAGCAGTTCTTC.